These 26 T cell receptor beta chains were sequenced from one sample in a study of CD8 T cells in Susac syndrome. RNA was extracted with the RNeasy kit, and a quantity of about 0.45 to 1 ug was reverse transcribed using random hexamers. TCRdb re-analysed the immunoSEQ multiplex PCR reads in MiXCR, keeping a single row per CDR3 protein. The repertoire consists of about 200,000 distinct CDR3 sequences, with about 95% occurring once and the leading ten covering 0.1%. The source material was CD4+ T cells from PBMCs. These receptors were obtained from a human donor in good health.

This rearrangement joins TRBV7-2 to TRBJ2-6, with D tentatively TRBD1 (5 bases). The CDR3 length is 19 residues. Between the trimmed V and J ends, which lost 5 bases and 5 bases, there was a span of 25 bases. Germline loops: CDR1 SGHTA, CDR2 FQGNSA. The CDR3, as DNA: TGTGCCAGCAGCCCATCGACAGTCCGCGTCCCTCTCTGGGCCAACGTCCTGACTTTC. Translation gives CASSPSTVRVPLWANVLTF.

The chain has TRBV20-1 and TRBJ1-5; D not certain. The CDR3 has 12 residues. V was clipped by 5 bases and J by 2 bases, with 7 bases between them. Germline V CDR1 and CDR2: DFQATT, SNEGSKA (reference sequence). Written as DNA, the CDR3 is TGCAGTGCTGCCGTAGGCAATCAGCCCCAGCATTTT. It is translated as CSAAVGNQPQHF.

This rearrangement joins TRBV27 to TRBJ2-5; 8 bases align to TRBD1. The CDR3 has 13 residues. The junction had 7 bases not matched to a gene; V was cut back by 8 bases and J by 5 bases. Germline CDR1 reads MNHEY; CDR2 reads SMNVEV (reference sequence). DNA of the CDR3: TGTGCCAGCGGGAGACAGGGGTCGGAGACCCAGTACTTC. This sequence encodes CASGRQGSETQYF.

This chain connects TRBV20-1 to TRBJ1-6, with TRBD1 identical over 7 bases. The CDR3 loop spans 14 amino acids. Losses at the gene ends were 5 bases for V and 4 bases for J; bases not matched to a gene: 5. Per the germline V gene, CDR1 is DFQATT and CDR2 is SNEGSKA (reference sequence). CDR3 amino acids: CSAGPGQYNSPLHF. As DNA, the CDR3 is TGCAGTGCTGGTCCGGGACAGTATAATTCACCCCTCCACTTT.

This clonotype was seen just once. The chain is built from TRBV19 and TRBJ1-2, with D uncertain. V lost 1 base and J lost 0, with 0 bases in between. The germline V gene has CDR1 LNHDA and CDR2 SQIVND (reference sequence). This CDR3 contains 12 residues. The CDR3 region is CASSIANYGYTF. As DNA, the CDR3 is TGTGCCAGTAGTATAGCTAACTATGGCTACACCTTC.

J is TRBJ1-5 and V is TRBV15; D may be TRBD1 (5 bases). Germline V gene data show CDR1 as LNHNV and CDR2 as YYDKDF (reference sequence). The CDR3 loop spans 17 amino acids. The V end was cut by 3 bases, the J end by 3 bases, with 18 bases between. The CDR3 region has the DNA TGTGCCACCAGCAGCAAGTTTTTGGACATCCTCAATCAGCCCCAGCATTTT. This gives the protein CATSSKFLDILNQPQHF. Looking up the rest from reference TRBV15 and TRBJ1-5 gives the full variable domain: DAMVIQNPRYQVTQFGKPVTLSCSQTLNHNVMYWYQQKSSQAPKLLFHYYDKDFNNEADTPDNFQSRRPNTSFCFLDIRSPGLGDTAMYLCATSSKFLDILNQPQHFGDGTRLSIL.

The rearrangement links TRBV20-1 to TRBJ2-3, with D unclear. Per germline, CDR1 DFQATT and CDR2 SNEGSKA (reference sequence). The CDR3 covers 12 residues. Trimming pared 0 bases from V and 7 bases from J, leaving 8 bases between. The CDR3 region has the DNA TGCAGTGCTAGAGATCCGGCTAATACGCAGTATTTT. It specifies CSARDPANTQYF.

This chain links TRBV28 with TRBJ2-1; 8 nucleotides agree with TRBD2. The V segment lost 2 bases and the J segment 5 bases; nucleotides outside the gene matches: 5. CDR3 length: 15 amino acids. In germline, CDR1 is MDHEN, CDR2 SYDVKM. CDR3 nucleotide sequence: TGTGCCAGCAGTTTACCCCGGGGGGGCAACAATGAGCAGTTCTTC. Protein: CASSLPRGGNNEQFF. Supplemented by reference TRBV28 and TRBJ2-1, the full variable domain reads DVKVTQSSRYLVKRTGEKVFLECVQDMDHENMFWYRQDPGLGLRLIYFSYDVKMKEKGDIPEGYSVSREKKERFSLILESASTNQTSMYLCASSLPRGGNNEQFFGPGTRLTVL.

In this sample, this clonotype turned up once. The chain links TRBV20-1 to TRBJ1-2; a weak D match, TRBD1 (5 bases). The V gene lost 1 base and the J gene lost 4 bases, with 10 bases spanning the gap. The CDR3 spans 13 residues. Germline CDR1 and CDR2: DFQATT and SNEGSKA (reference sequence). The CDR3 region is CSARVGDSYGYTF. Here the CDR3 DNA reads TGCAGTGCTAGAGTAGGGGATAGCTATGGCTACACCTTC.

This clonotype has only one observation. J is TRBJ1-4 and V is TRBV25-1; D remains unclear. With 4 bases removed from V and 8 bases from J, the gap between germline ends came to 11 bases. The CDR3 extends over 13 amino acids. Looked up from germline, CDR1 is MGHDK and CDR2 is SYGVNS. The CDR3 region is CASSAPQREKLFF. In DNA form, the CDR3 reads TGTGCCAGCAGTGCCCCCCAGAGGGAAAAACTGTTTTTT.

This sequence joins TRBV19 and TRBJ2-5; 9 bases map to TRBD2. Looked up from germline, CDR1 is LNHDA and CDR2 is SQIVND (reference sequence). The V gene end was trimmed by 5 bases and the J gene end by 5 bases; junction bases not matched to a gene: 12. This CDR3 is built from 16 residues. The chain's CDR3 is CASSSQRGALGETQYF. In DNA, the CDR3 is TGTGCCAGTAGTTCCCAGCGGGGGGCTTTGGGGGAGACCCAGTACTTC. The full variable domain, rest sourced from reference TRBV19 and TRBJ2-5, is DGGITQSPKYLFRKEGQNVTLSCEQNLNHDAMYWYRQDPGQGLRLIYYSQIVNDFQKGDIAEGYSVSREKKESFPLTVTSAQKNPTAFYLCASSSQRGALGETQYFGPGTRLLVL.

The genes are TRBV25-1 and TRBJ2-1; D possibly corresponds to TRBD2 (6 bases). From germline, CDR1 is MGHDK and CDR2 SYGVNS. V lost 5 bases and J 3 bases, leaving 11 bases between the germline ends. This CDR3 spans 14 amino acids. As DNA, the CDR3 is TGTGCCAGCAGTTTAAGGGAGGTCTACAATGAGCAGTTCTTC. As protein: CASSLREVYNEQFF.

This chain connects TRBV14 to TRBJ1-1; tentatively, D is TRBD1 (6 bases). V lost 4 bases and J 4 bases, leaving 16 bases between the germline ends. The CDR3 is 15 residues long. Germline V gives CDR1 SGHDN, CDR2 FVKESK. In DNA, the CDR3 is TGTGCCAGCAGCCTCGGGCGGGGGGGGCTCACTGAAGCTTTCTTT. It yields the protein CASSLGRGGLTEAFF.

This rearrangement joins TRBV20-1 to TRBJ1-5; 8 bases fit TRBD1. This CDR3 spans 15 amino acids. Trimming took 7 bases from V and 0 from J; bases not matched to a gene: 8. Germline values: CDR1 DFQATT, CDR2 SNEGSKA (reference sequence). The CDR3 sequence: CSVPGQAYSNQPQHF. The CDR3 DNA sequence: TGCAGTGTACCGGGACAGGCATATAGCAATCAGCCCCAGCATTTT.

V gene TRBV14 combines with J gene TRBJ1-1; D remains unclear. The ends were cut back, 9 bases at V and 0 bases at J, with 5 bases in the middle. The CDR3 contains 11 residues. CDR1 and CDR2 (germline): SGHDN, FVKESK. Written as DNA, the CDR3 is TGTGCCAGGCAGATGAACACTGAAGCTTTCTTT. This gives the protein CARQMNTEAFF.

The V and J genes are TRBV20-1 and TRBJ1-5; tentatively, D is TRBD1 (6 bases). This CDR3 contains 11 residues. The germline V gene has CDR1 DFQATT and CDR2 SNEGSKA (reference sequence). The V end was cut by 3 bases, the J end by 11 bases, with 11 bases between. CDR3 protein: CSASMNRAQHF. The DNA for the CDR3 is TGCAGTGCTAGTATGAACAGGGCCCAGCATTTT.

This clonotype was recorded once. The chain couples TRBV3-1 to TRBJ2-1, with D possibly matching TRBD2 (5 bases). V dropped 0 bases and J dropped 16 bases, with 19 bases sitting between them. In germline, CDR1 is LGHDT, CDR2 YNNKEL (reference sequence). The CDR3 extends over 14 amino acids. In DNA form, the CDR3 reads TGTGCCAGCAGCCAAGATCGGACTCCACTCAGGTTATTCTTC. This sequence encodes CASSQDRTPLRLFF.

The CDR3 bases are TGTGCCTGGAGTACACCCCCACGGGATCAGCCCCAGCATTTT. The encoded protein is CAWSTPPRDQPQHF. V gene TRBV30 combines with J gene TRBJ1-5, with unresolved D. Germline V gene lookup returns CDR1 GTSNPN and CDR2 SVGIG (reference sequence). V lost 2 bases, J lost 5 bases, and 13 bases lay in between. The CDR3 length is 14 residues. The full variable domain, its missing parts supplied by reference TRBV30 and TRBJ1-5, is SQTIHQWPATLVQPVGSPLSLECTVEGTSNPNLYWYRQAAGRGLQLLFYSVGIGQISSEVPQNLSASRPQDRQFILSSKKLLLSDSGFYLCAWSTPPRDQPQHFGDGTRLSIL.

The sample holds one count of this clonotype. This chain connects TRBV3-1 to TRBJ1-2, with 7 bases that match TRBD1. The CDR3 sequence is 13 residues long. V trimming: 5 bases; J trimming: 5 bases; junction bases outside the gene matches: 5. Germline V lookup: CDR1 LGHDT, CDR2 YNNKEL (reference sequence). The CDR3 reads CASSIGGKYGYTF. In DNA form, the CDR3 reads TGTGCCAGCAGCATAGGGGGCAAATATGGCTACACCTTC.

The chain couples TRBV12-3 or TRBV12-4 to TRBJ1-2; D remains ambiguous. The CDR3 length is 13 residues. V lost 7 bases to trimming and J lost 1 base, with 10 bases between them. The CDR3 spells CASTAGFNYGYTF. CDR3 sequence (DNA): TGTGCCAGCACGGCAGGATTTAACTATGGCTACACCTTC.

The V and J genes are TRBV19 and TRBJ2-1; 12 nucleotides match TRBD2. The CDR3 is made up of 16 amino acids. Trimming removed 5 bases from V and 6 bases from J; junction bases left unmatched: 8. Germline V gives CDR1 LNHDA, CDR2 SQIVND (reference sequence). This CDR3 reads CASSSRTSGIGNEQFF. The CDR3 bases are TGTGCCAGTAGTTCCCGGACTAGCGGGATAGGCAATGAGCAGTTCTTC.

The chain has TRBV20-1 and TRBJ2-4; D may be TRBD1 (5 bases). V lost 3 bases to trimming and J lost 0 bases, with 15 bases between them. This CDR3 has 16 amino acids. Germline V gene lookup returns CDR1 DFQATT and CDR2 SNEGSKA (reference sequence). CDR3 loop: CSASVGAGLAKNIQYF. The CDR3 DNA sequence: TGCAGTGCTAGCGTTGGGGCAGGCCTAGCCAAAAACATTCAGTACTTC.

The chain has TRBV5-6 and TRBJ1-1; possible D gene TRBD1, 5 bases. The CDR3 totals 13 residues. Germline CDR1 and CDR2: SGHDT and YYEEEE. With 2 bases removed from V and 1 base from J, the gap between germline ends came to 6 bases. This chain's CDR3 is CASSFDRNTEAFF. In nucleotides, the CDR3 is TGTGCCAGCAGCTTTGACAGGAACACTGAAGCTTTCTTT.

The chain has TRBV29-1 and TRBJ2-3; D is unclear. Per the germline V gene, CDR1 is SQVTM and CDR2 is ANQGSEA. Trimming left V 3 bases short and J 5 bases short, with 9 bases between. The CDR3 sequence is 12 residues long. The CDR3 reads CSVEPGGDTQYF. As DNA, the CDR3 is TGCAGCGTTGAGCCAGGCGGAGATACGCAGTATTTT.

The V gene is TRBV7-9, the J gene TRBJ1-5; TRBD1 matches 8 bases. The CDR3 runs 14 residues. Germline-derived CDR1 and CDR2 are SEHNR and FQNEAQ (reference sequence). J lost 8 bases, V lost 5 bases, and 8 bases had no gene match. CDR3 sequence reads: CASSLGQGGEPQHF. The CDR3 nucleotides read TGTGCCAGCAGCCTCGGACAGGGAGGTGAGCCCCAGCATTTT.

The chain couples TRBV10-3 to TRBJ1-2; D is uncertain. Germline V gene data show CDR1 as ENHRY and CDR2 as SYGVKD. CDR3 length: 12 residues. Trimming removed 5 bases from V and 7 bases from J, with 11 bases in between. In DNA form, the CDR3 reads TGTGCCATCAGTAGGACGGAAAGTGGCTACACCTTC. Translating gives CAISRTESGYTF.